A selection of T cell receptor beta chains follows, all from one sample in a study of shared clonotypes between healthy human individuals. The assay was immunoSEQ multiplex PCR, and TCRdb's table has in-frame clones only and misses some. Of 980,000 or so clones in the sample, 76% are singletons; the top ten hold 1.5%. The sequenced sample was memory CD4+ T cells sorted from blood. The receptors come from a man aged 18 to 30 in good health. CDR3s include the opening cysteine and the closing phenylalanine or tryptophan. Each record gives: D gene, V gene, clone size, J gene, CDR3 DNA, CDR3 protein. The D gene is left open where the match is weak. Not every row has a clone size; where given, it reads once, few, many or a size class.

D gene: TRBD1; V gene: TRBV9; clone size: many; J gene: TRBJ1-2; CDR3 DNA: TGTGCCAGCAGCCCCCTGCAGGGGGCTAAAAGGTATTCTGGCTACACCTTC; CDR3 protein: CASSPLQGAKRYSGYTF
D gene: .; V gene: TRBV6-1; clone size: few; J gene: TRBJ1-6; CDR3 DNA: TGTGCCAGTTTCCGGACAGACTATAATTCACCCCTCCACTTT; CDR3 protein: CASFRTDYNSPLHF
D gene: .; V gene: TRBV5-1; clone size: .; J gene: TRBJ2-7; CDR3 DNA: TGCGCCAGCAGCTTGGGGCAGAACGGTGAGCAGTACTTC; CDR3 protein: CASSLGQNGEQYF
D gene: .; V gene: TRBV10-3; clone size: few; J gene: TRBJ2-5; CDR3 DNA: TGTGCCATCAGTGAATCGCGGAGGCAGGAGACCCAGTACTTC; CDR3 protein: CAISESRRQETQYF
D gene: .; V gene: TRBV5-1; clone size: .; J gene: TRBJ2-1; CDR3 DNA: TGCGCCAGCAGCGTTGACGGCCAGAGCTCCTACAATGAGCAGTTCTTC; CDR3 protein: CASSVDGQSSYNEQFF
D gene: .; V gene: TRBV4-3; clone size: .; J gene: TRBJ1-6; CDR3 DNA: TGCGCCAGCAGCCAAGAAGGGTTGGGACCCCTCCACTTT; CDR3 protein: CASSQEGLGPLHF
D gene: TRBD2; V gene: TRBV25-1; clone size: many; J gene: TRBJ2-1; CDR3 DNA: TGTGCCAGCCGGGGACTAGCGGGAGGCGGCGGGGGCAATGAGCAGTTCTTC; CDR3 protein: CASRGLAGGGGGNEQFF
D gene: TRBD1; V gene: TRBV2; clone size: .; J gene: TRBJ1-2; CDR3 DNA: TGTGCCAGCAGTGCTAGGGACAGGGGGCCCTTGGGCTATGGCTACACCTTC; CDR3 protein: CASSARDRGPLGYGYTF
D gene: TRBD2; V gene: TRBV4-1; clone size: once; J gene: TRBJ2-5; CDR3 DNA: TGCGCCAGCAGGCAAGCGGGGGGGATCGAGACCCAGTACTTC; CDR3 protein: CASRQAGGIETQYF
D gene: .; V gene: TRBV11-3; clone size: .; J gene: TRBJ2-1; CDR3 DNA: TGTGCCAGCAGATTAGGCCCTAACGTGCGGAGTGGGGAGTTCTTC; CDR3 protein: CASRLGPNVRSGEFF
D gene: .; V gene: TRBV5-6; clone size: few; J gene: TRBJ1-1; CDR3 DNA: TGTGCCAGCAGCCTTCTCGTGGGGACCATGAACACTGAAGCTTTCTTT; CDR3 protein: CASSLLVGTMNTEAFF
D gene: .; V gene: TRBV29-1; clone size: .; J gene: TRBJ2-1; CDR3 DNA: TGCAGCTTTAGAGGTGGGCTAGGTATCTTCGATGAGCAGTTCTTC; CDR3 protein: CSFRGGLGIFDEQFF
D gene: .; V gene: TRBV7-3; clone size: .; J gene: TRBJ2-3; CDR3 DNA: TGTGCCAGCAGCTTAACAGCGGAACGCACAGATACGCAGTATTTT; CDR3 protein: CASSLTAERTDTQYF
D gene: .; V gene: TRBV7-2; clone size: .; J gene: TRBJ1-1; CDR3 DNA: TGTGCCAGCAGCTTAGCGAAAGGGGAAGCTTTCTTT; CDR3 protein: CASSLAKGEAFF
D gene: .; V gene: TRBV6-4; clone size: few; J gene: TRBJ1-2; CDR3 DNA: TGTGCCAGCAGTGATCTGGGGACCTATCGCTACACCTTC; CDR3 protein: CASSDLGTYRYTF
D gene: TRBD1; V gene: TRBV19; clone size: few; J gene: TRBJ2-4; CDR3 DNA: TGTGCCAGTAGTATACAGGGGGCGGGCATTCAGTACTTC; CDR3 protein: CASSIQGAGIQYF
D gene: .; V gene: TRBV28; clone size: .; J gene: TRBJ1-3; CDR3 DNA: TGTGCCAGCAGTTTACCCGGGACCCTCTCCGGAAACACCATATATTTT; CDR3 protein: CASSLPGTLSGNTIYF
D gene: .; V gene: TRBV29-1; clone size: few; J gene: TRBJ2-5; CDR3 DNA: TGCAGCGTTGAAGGCCCGAAGCAAGAGACCCAGTACTTC; CDR3 protein: CSVEGPKQETQYF
D gene: .; V gene: TRBV4-3; clone size: once; J gene: TRBJ2-7; CDR3 DNA: TGCGCCAGCAGCCAAGGCCGACTAGACTTCTCCGAGCAGTACTTC; CDR3 protein: CASSQGRLDFSEQYF
D gene: .; V gene: TRBV7-9; clone size: once; J gene: TRBJ1-6; CDR3 DNA: TGTGCCAGCAGCTTGGATAAGGAGGGGACTTCATATAATTCACCCCTCCACTTT; CDR3 protein: CASSLDKEGTSYNSPLHF
D gene: TRBD2; V gene: TRBV7-7; clone size: .; J gene: TRBJ2-2; CDR3 DNA: TGTGCTAGCAGCCCTAGCGGGGGGGCGATCGGGGAGCTGTTTTTT; CDR3 protein: CASSPSGGAIGELFF
D gene: .; V gene: TRBV9; clone size: .; J gene: TRBJ2-7; CDR3 DNA: TGTGCCAGCAGCGAGGACTTTTCAGGCGAGCAGTACTTC; CDR3 protein: CASSEDFSGEQYF
D gene: .; V gene: TRBV6-6; clone size: .; J gene: TRBJ2-3; CDR3 DNA: TGTGCCAGCGGCGAGGACACAGATACGCAGTATTTT; CDR3 protein: CASGEDTDTQYF
D gene: TRBD1; V gene: TRBV30; clone size: .; J gene: TRBJ2-7; CDR3 DNA: TGTGCCTGGAGTAAGGGGGACAGCCTCTACTTC; CDR3 protein: CAWSKGDSLYF
D gene: TRBD1; V gene: TRBV15; clone size: .; J gene: TRBJ2-3; CDR3 DNA: TGTGCCACCAGCAGAGATAGTCTGGGACAGGGGAACACAGATACGCAGTATTTT; CDR3 protein: CATSRDSLGQGNTDTQYF
D gene: TRBD1; V gene: TRBV9; clone size: .; J gene: TRBJ1-1; CDR3 DNA: TGTGCCAGCAGCTTAACGACAGGGGCGAACACTGAAGCTTTCTTT; CDR3 protein: CASSLTTGANTEAFF
D gene: .; V gene: TRBV7-2; clone size: few; J gene: TRBJ2-1; CDR3 DNA: TGTGCCAGCAGCCCCCGGGGAACAACTTCCTACAATGAGCAGTTCTTC; CDR3 protein: CASSPRGTTSYNEQFF
D gene: TRBD2; V gene: TRBV10-3; clone size: .; J gene: TRBJ2-7; CDR3 DNA: TGTGCCATCAGTGACCTAGCGGGAGAGTACGAGCAGTACTTC; CDR3 protein: CAISDLAGEYEQYF
D gene: TRBD1; V gene: TRBV11-2; clone size: .; J gene: TRBJ2-7; CDR3 DNA: TGTGCCAGCAGCCAAGGGACAGGGGACTCCTACGAGCAGTACTTC; CDR3 protein: CASSQGTGDSYEQYF
D gene: .; V gene: TRBV7-6; clone size: once; J gene: TRBJ1-4; CDR3 DNA: TGTGCCGGGCAGGGCGCAACTAATGAAAAACTGTTTTTT; CDR3 protein: CAGQGATNEKLFF
D gene: .; V gene: TRBV28; clone size: .; J gene: TRBJ2-5; CDR3 DNA: TGTGCCAGCAGTTCCCAAACGGAGACCCAGTACTTC; CDR3 protein: CASSSQTETQYF
D gene: .; V gene: TRBV27; clone size: .; J gene: TRBJ1-2; CDR3 DNA: TGTGCCAGCACCAAAAGCGGGGGCAGCGCGTATGGCTACACCTTC; CDR3 protein: CASTKSGGSAYGYTF
D gene: .; V gene: TRBV19; clone size: .; J gene: TRBJ1-1; CDR3 DNA: TGTGCCAGTAGTATGGGGCGTATGAACACTGAAGCTTTCTTT; CDR3 protein: CASSMGRMNTEAFF
D gene: TRBD1; V gene: TRBV28; clone size: .; J gene: TRBJ1-6; CDR3 DNA: TGTGCCAGCAGTTCCCCCGGGGGACAGTATAATTCACCCCTCCACTTT; CDR3 protein: CASSSPGGQYNSPLHF
D gene: .; V gene: TRBV19; clone size: .; J gene: TRBJ1-5; CDR3 DNA: TGTGCCAGTAGTATCTTCGTGGAGGGCAATCAGCCCCAGCATTTT; CDR3 protein: CASSIFVEGNQPQHF
D gene: TRBD2; V gene: TRBV30; clone size: .; J gene: TRBJ2-5; CDR3 DNA: TGTGCCGCATGGAGCGGGAGCCACCAAGAGACCCAGTACTTC; CDR3 protein: CAAWSGSHQETQYF
D gene: TRBD2; V gene: TRBV29-1; clone size: .; J gene: TRBJ2-3; CDR3 DNA: TGCAGCGTCTCCGGGACTAGCGGCACAGATACGCAGTATTTT; CDR3 protein: CSVSGTSGTDTQYF
D gene: TRBD1; V gene: TRBV27; clone size: .; J gene: TRBJ1-5; CDR3 DNA: TGTGCCAGCAGACCCGGGACAGGGTTCAATCAGCCCCAGCATTTT; CDR3 protein: CASRPGTGFNQPQHF
D gene: TRBD2; V gene: TRBV13; clone size: once; J gene: TRBJ2-7; CDR3 DNA: TGTGCCAGCAGCTTGGGAGGGGACGAGCAGTACTTC; CDR3 protein: CASSLGGDEQYF
D gene: TRBD1; V gene: TRBV6-5; clone size: once; J gene: TRBJ2-1; CDR3 DNA: TGTGCCAGCACCTTGACAGGGGGCCCCTACAATGAGCAGTTCTTC; CDR3 protein: CASTLTGGPYNEQFF
D gene: .; V gene: TRBV19; clone size: many; J gene: TRBJ1-6; CDR3 DNA: TGTGCCAGTAGTAGGGGCCAGGAGAATTCACCCCTCCACTTT; CDR3 protein: CASSRGQENSPLHF
D gene: TRBD2; V gene: TRBV29-1; clone size: few; J gene: TRBJ2-3; CDR3 DNA: TGCAGCGTCCAGACTAGCGGGGGCACAGATACGCAGTATTTT; CDR3 protein: CSVQTSGGTDTQYF
D gene: .; V gene: TRBV6-5; clone size: few; J gene: TRBJ1-5; CDR3 DNA: TGTGCCAGCAGTCCAGCCTATAGCAATCAGCCCCAGCATTTT; CDR3 protein: CASSPAYSNQPQHF
D gene: .; V gene: TRBV7-8; clone size: few; J gene: TRBJ1-1; CDR3 DNA: TGTGCCAGCAGCCTCCGATCCGACACTGAAGCTTTCTTT; CDR3 protein: CASSLRSDTEAFF
D gene: .; V gene: TRBV6-5; clone size: .; J gene: TRBJ1-5; CDR3 DNA: TGTGCCAGCAGTCCGGGGGGCAGAGGCAATCAGCCCCAGCATTTT; CDR3 protein: CASSPGGRGNQPQHF
D gene: .; V gene: TRBV5-8; clone size: .; J gene: TRBJ1-1; CDR3 DNA: TGTGCCAGCAGCTTGATGCGGGTATCAGGCACTGAAGCTTTCTTT; CDR3 protein: CASSLMRVSGTEAFF
D gene: TRBD1; V gene: TRBV9; clone size: few; J gene: TRBJ1-2; CDR3 DNA: TGTGCCAGCACATCAGGGGGACAATTAGGCTACACCTTC; CDR3 protein: CASTSGGQLGYTF
D gene: .; V gene: TRBV28; clone size: .; J gene: TRBJ2-2; CDR3 DNA: TGTGCCAGCCGTGGGGCTAGCCGCGTCACCGGGGAGCTGTTTTTT; CDR3 protein: CASRGASRVTGELFF
D gene: TRBD2; V gene: TRBV19; clone size: once; J gene: TRBJ2-3; CDR3 DNA: TGTGCCAGTAGTCGCCTAGCGGGAGCCGAAGATACGCAGTATTTT; CDR3 protein: CASSRLAGAEDTQYF
D gene: .; V gene: TRBV27; clone size: few; J gene: TRBJ1-2; CDR3 DNA: TGTGCCAGCAGTTCATTCACATTCGGGCACTATGGCTACACCTTC; CDR3 protein: CASSSFTFGHYGYTF
D gene: TRBD1; V gene: TRBV30; clone size: .; J gene: TRBJ2-7; CDR3 DNA: TGTGCCTGCGGCCAGGGGGCAGAGTACGAGCAGTACTTC; CDR3 protein: CACGQGAEYEQYF
D gene: .; V gene: TRBV2; clone size: .; J gene: TRBJ2-7; CDR3 DNA: TGTGCCAGCAGTGATGGTGGGACCTACGAGCAGTACTTC; CDR3 protein: CASSDGGTYEQYF
D gene: .; V gene: TRBV6-5; clone size: .; J gene: TRBJ1-2; CDR3 DNA: TGTGCCAGCAGTTACTCGAGGGCTGGACTAGCAAGTGGCTACACCTTC; CDR3 protein: CASSYSRAGLASGYTF
D gene: .; V gene: TRBV7-2; clone size: once; J gene: TRBJ2-1; CDR3 DNA: TGTGCCAGCAGCTTAGTTGTTCAAAATGAGCAGTTCTTC; CDR3 protein: CASSLVVQNEQFF
D gene: TRBD1; V gene: TRBV6-1; clone size: few; J gene: TRBJ1-4; CDR3 DNA: TGTGCCAGCAGGGACAGGGGAATCGATGAAAAACTGTTTTTT; CDR3 protein: CASRDRGIDEKLFF
D gene: .; V gene: TRBV9; clone size: few; J gene: TRBJ2-5; CDR3 DNA: TGTGCCAGCAGCGTAGGAGGTCCGGGACGGGTCGAGACCCAGTACTTC; CDR3 protein: CASSVGGPGRVETQYF
D gene: TRBD1; V gene: TRBV5-1; clone size: .; J gene: TRBJ2-7; CDR3 DNA: TGCGCCAGCAGCCTTTCCGGGACAGGGGGCTACGAGCAGTACTTC; CDR3 protein: CASSLSGTGGYEQYF
D gene: .; V gene: TRBV18; clone size: .; J gene: TRBJ2-2; CDR3 DNA: TGTGCCAGCTCACCGGTGGGAGTTGGAACCGGGGAGCTGTTTTTT; CDR3 protein: CASSPVGVGTGELFF
D gene: .; V gene: TRBV6-5; clone size: .; J gene: TRBJ2-6; CDR3 DNA: TGTGCCAGCACCATAAGCTCTGGGGCCAACGTCCTGACTTTC; CDR3 protein: CASTISSGANVLTF
D gene: TRBD2; V gene: TRBV7-9; clone size: .; J gene: TRBJ2-5; CDR3 DNA: TGTGCCAGCAGCTTGAGACTAGCACAACAAGAGACCCAGTACTTC; CDR3 protein: CASSLRLAQQETQYF